Listed here is a single T cell receptor (beta chain). This clone was detected only a few times. Its antigen specificity is not known. No qualities accompany the bases; no much larger clone lies one base away. This sample was included in a study of cytomegalovirus exposure and HLA in healthy donors (dated by TCRdb to about 2017). Context from the whole study: According to an earlier analysis of 550 to 750 of the donors, about 180 million T cells yielded 117 million unique TCR beta sequences and less than 300 Gb of sequence data. Using immunosequencing, the study profiled T cell repertoires from 666 subjects and related those repertoires to cytomegalovirus serostatus. Donor age, sex, ethnicity and CMV serostatus were collected together with the repertoire data. To study patterns of TCR occurrence, a later analysis re-analyzed previously published TCR beta repertoires from around 670 donors and added high-resolution HLA genotyping. Besides the first cohort of hundreds of subjects, a separate validation cohort made up of about 120 different subjects was used. The genetic ancestry cluster associated with self-reported Caucasian donors included 70% to 85% of the roughly 410 genotyped donors. The study aimed to test whether cataloging public T cell receptors could reveal signatures of past pathogen exposure. Four or five DR-DQ haplotypes were handled as single units for association and clustering because linkage in the cohort was strong. Among some 400 genotyped donors of the cohort, an average of roughly 230,000 unique TCR beta nucleotide sequences was sequenced per donor, of which approximately 18% were non-productive. All discovery cohort repertoires had been generated using a single sequencing platform. Rather than using new phenotypic data, the later analysis identified candidate immune exposures from TCR beta sequences and from how often those sequences occurred across donors. An early release that covered around 590 HLA-typed donors contained 300 to 350 gigabases of sequencing data and around 80 million unique TCR sequences. The number of typed donors differed by locus: about 620-640 for A, B, C, DRB1 and DQB1; approximately 520 for DQA1; approximately 600 for DPA1; and roughly 470 for DPB1. An earlier analysis of 587 of the donors used high-throughput TCR beta sequencing to judge whether each TCR beta V gene segment behaved as functional or pseudogenic. Both class I and class II loci were covered by HLA typing, at four-digit resolution. A later genetic analysis took genome-wide SNP genotypes for about 55% of the 666 donors and used that subset as a discovery cohort. To predict cytomegalovirus infection status, the study brought together high-throughput TCR immunosequencing, statistical association of individual TCRs with disease status, and machine learning.

Trimming costs V 4 bases and J 5 bases, and their ends lie 15 bases apart. The CDR3 numbers 15 residues from cysteine through phenylalanine. The sequence is cut down to CDR3 DNA, 45 bases in frame from base 1. The germline V gene gives CDR1 as SGHRS and CDR2 as YFSETQ. In total, 666 healthy bone marrow donors made up the cohort. At the time of sampling, every cohort member was nominally healthy, though immune exposures that went unrecorded were likely present. The donor was CMV seronegative and belonged to the group of approximately 320 seronegative cohort members. A peripheral blood sample was provided by each donor, and peripheral blood mononuclear cells were used for TCR beta sequencing. Genomic DNA extraction from the blood cell samples was performed with the Qiagen DNeasy Blood Extraction Kit. General conclusions and limits of the study: For the cohort, immune exposure information was limited to CMV serostatus. The presence/absence analyses assumed that sequencing depth was roughly uniform across donors, and that assumption may not be true. A later genetic analysis associated a missense DCLRE1C variant with V-gene and J-gene trimming of TCR beta chains, and an independent cohort replicated the association. While some public TCRs were present in many individuals, most TCR sequences turned up only very rarely across donors. Compared with equally common non-associated chains, HLA-associated TCR beta chains in a later analysis were more clonally expanded and had lower generation probabilities. HLA typing was unavailable for some donors at each locus, so association tests used only the typed subset. A later analysis associated about 18,000 TCR beta sequences with specific HLA alleles at a false discovery rate of 0.05. Compared with the approximately 670-donor mean, donors in an Asian-associated ancestry cluster had fewer N-insertions in productive TCRs, according to a later genetic analysis. The classifier was reported to diagnose cytomegalovirus status with high specificity and sensitivity in both the original cohort and the validation cohort. Several of the top co-occurrence clusters appeared to be linked to parvovirus B19, influenza, CMV and Epstein-Barr virus, according to a later analysis. A cluster of highly shared sequence variants was judged likely to be a technical artifact of the sequencing pipeline. A further reported finding was that TCR beta sequences accurately predicted the HLA-A and HLA-B alleles for most subjects in the first cohort. According to a later analysis, TCR association rates differed among HLA loci, with DRB1 alleles showing the most associated TCRs and HLA-C alleles showing the fewest. This cohort had only TCR beta chains sequenced, and the lack of alpha or paired-chain data limited which features could be detected. Assigning TCR associations to individual alleles was difficult when HLA alleles, especially DR and DQ, strongly co-occurred. A total of roughly 160 TCR beta chains were listed by the study as associated with cytomegalovirus. Three of the identified cytomegalovirus-associated TCR beta chains were confirmed in vitro to be specific for cytomegalovirus antigens. Some IMGT-functional V segments, including TRBV6-2 and TRBV6-3, could not be distinguished by the 87-base-pair reads and were therefore excluded. A later analysis found that most CMV-associated TCR beta chains appeared HLA-restricted, with HLA associations seemingly driven largely by CMV exposure. The authors suggested that the approach could potentially be extended to other disease states and immunological phenotypes. Seventeen rarely observed V segments, including chromosome 9 orphons, were excluded from the earlier analysis of about 610 of the donors because counts were too low. Broadly in line with IMGT annotations, most TCR beta V segments showed up in productive rearrangements about 87% or about 30% of the time in an earlier analysis of under 700 of the donors. Correlated functional status among segregating V segments might reflect linkage disequilibrium, but an unknown experimental factor could not be ruled out.

Libraries were constructed by the immunoSEQ multiplex PCR assay. For the multiplex PCR, a mixture combining 60 forward primers for TCR Vbeta segments and 13 reverse primers for TCR Jbeta segments was used. A multiplex PCR assay on genomic DNA amplified the CDR3 region of rearranged TCR beta genes. The amplified TCR beta libraries were sequenced on the Illumina HiSeq System as 87-base-pair reads. On the study's bioinformatics: Across the 500 to 850 repertoires, a later analysis counted some 81 million unique TCR beta chains, 9.5 million to 13 million of which were shared by at least two donors. A nearest-neighbor algorithm error-corrected the raw reads and collapsed the reads into unique sequences, merging closely related sequences to remove PCR and sequencing errors. CDR3 sequences were aligned to IMGT reference sequences to assign V, D and J gene segments. For a sequence to be retained, at least a six-nucleotide match to both a V gene segment and a J gene segment was required. A rearrangement was called productive if the CDR3 had no stop codons and remained in frame with V and J, and every other rearrangement was called non-productive. CDR3 was defined according to IMGT convention as the region running from the second conserved V-encoded cysteine to the conserved J-encoded phenylalanine. Sequences without an unambiguous match to a single V gene segment were excluded from the earlier analysis of a few hundred of the donors. An earlier analysis of some 500 of the donors classified V segments as functional when productive rearrangements were above 56.7% and as segregating when the standard deviation between donors was above 5%. A statistical classification framework was built for diagnosing cytomegalovirus status from the catalog of TCR beta chain sequences. In a later analysis, TCR nucleotide sequences were compared against IMGT/GENE-DB human TR gene sequences so that V and J genes could be assigned. Using the TCRdist pipeline, a later analysis assigned CDR3 sequences along with most-parsimonious VDJ recombination scenarios. A later analysis defined each TCR beta chain by its CDR3 amino acid sequence plus V-gene family, and excluded reads lacking a unique V-gene family. In a later analysis, 500 to 650 highly shared, low-generation-probability nucleotide sequences were removed to address suspected cross-contamination and a sequencing artifact. In a later analysis, a clonal expansion index for each public chain was calculated from normalized within-repertoire ranks of inferred template counts. A later analysis computed generation probabilities with a VDJ recombination model fitted to out-of-frame rearrangements, and checked the results against IGoR. Hypergeometric tests were used in a later analysis to score TCR-TCR, TCR-HLA and TCR-CMV co-occurrence, with a repertoire-size bias correction applied to the TCR pairs. To estimate false discovery rates, a later analysis permuted the HLA or CMV assignments 20 times. In a later analysis, co-occurring TCRs were grouped using DBSCAN, with TCRdist sequence similarity added in when clustering inside HLA-allele-positive subsets. Repertoires with fewer than 30,000 or more than 120,000 public chains, plus five repertoires with anomalous nucleotide sharing, were excluded from co-occurrence clustering. Sourced from immuneACCESS, this table was stored by TCRdb with only in-frame sequences that have V and J called. A share of the clones is absent; for the studies checked, an unresolved V gene accounts for under half, and the remainder has no known explanation. D and trimming were read from the DNA, whereas the V and J calls and clone size are those reported in that table. The table for this sample lists 150,000 to 200,000 clones; 75% to 90% of them were counted only once. The ten largest account for about 2.1% of the sample.

The sample taken for sequencing was PBMCs. The sequence derives from a woman younger than 35 in good health and CMV-seronegative. The V gene is TRBV5-1 and the J gene is TRBJ2-2, and TRBD1 may be the D gene, going by 6 matching bases. The CDR3 region has the sequence CASSPPQGSTGELFF. At the DNA level, the sequence is TGCGCCAGCAGCCCCCCCCAGGGGAGTACCGGGGAGCTGTTTTTT.